The clone carrying this TCR beta chain occurred many times. The antigen remains undetermined. These data belong to a study of human T cells and chemical hapten exposure. Notes on the study in general: Sensitization with DPC brought no change to TCRs above 1 in 1000 in frequency.

TCRdb re-called the RACE reads through MiXCR, storing one row per CDR3 protein. The table has 65,000 to 95,000 distinct CDR3 sequences, 8.5% to 9.5% seen once. With V trimmed by 0 bases and J by 9 bases, 6 bases remained unmatched. The germline V gene encodes CDR1 LNHDA and CDR2 SQIVND (reference sequence). There are 15 residues in the CDR3. The time point: healthy volunteer bleed at 6 weeks. RNA extraction used unfractionated whole blood as the source of total RNA. The sample comprised whole blood. This sequence originates from a female donor in good health. Some clones in this sample may be carry-over from other donors' samples. The chain carries TRBV19 and TRBJ2-1; 9 nucleotides agree with TRBD2. The CDR3 here is CASSIDGTSFVEQFF. For the CDR3, the DNA is TGTGCCAGTAGTATAGATGGGACTAGCTTCGTTGAGCAGTTCTTC.